This record looks at one T cell receptor (beta chain) sequence and its context. Its antigen specificity is not known. Base qualities are not provided; no much larger clone lies one nucleotide away. From its cysteine to its phenylalanine, the CDR3 spans 16 amino acids. The DNA shown is the 48-base CDR3, in frame from base 1. V is shortened by 2 bases, J by 0 bases, and the region joining them spans 11 bases. Looking up the germline V gene yields CDR1 SGHTA and CDR2 FQGNSA. Every donor in the study was a healthy Caucasian. The twin cohort comprised three pairs of female monozygotic twins, all aged roughly 18 to 30 years. Positive isolation kits from Invitrogen were used to isolate CD4+ and CD8+ T cell populations. The library relied on 5' RACE. Sequencing used an Illumina HiSeq 2000. A universal primer binding site was added through template switching, and the final cDNA carried a unique molecular identifier so that TCR cDNA molecules could be counted accurately. Specific primers in the conserved constant-segment region were used to synthesize first-strand cDNA for TCR alpha and beta chains. Each cDNA library was double barcoded, with a SMART-Mk sample barcode plus Illumina barcodes, to control for contamination. TruSeq adapter sequences along with Illumina sample barcodes were introduced in two successive PCR steps. The TCR alpha and beta cDNA libraries were sequenced on the Illumina HiSeq platform using custom primers. Regarding the original processing steps: Unique molecular identifiers were extracted from raw reads with MiGEC, and CDR3 positions were determined with MiXCR. For each individual, recombination models were inferred using an EM algorithm with the repgenHMM and IGoR tools. Shared clonotypes were analyzed with the tcR package in R, and sharing was normalized by the product of cloneset sizes. To study raw recombination free of thymic and clonal selection effects, out-of-frame nonproductive sequences were analyzed. TCRdb took the public reads, trimmed them with fastp at Q25, ran MiXCR for clone calling and kept in-frame beta chains. A single entry per CDR3 protein holds the most common genes and DNA from its merged rows. These V and J calls are TCRdb output, not the study's own analysis. The sample table lists 430,000 or so distinct CDR3 sequences, more than 20% of them with a count of one. The ten largest clones add up to about 2.9% of the sample.

The data belong to a study of identical twins (dated by TCRdb to the mid-2010s). Study-level background: The study deep-sequenced TCR alpha and beta repertoires from monozygotic twins, unrelated adults of various ages and cord blood to test whether fetal clonotypes persist. Replicate twin experiments were performed at different times using different library preparation protocols to rule out contamination. Paper-wide results and their limitations: Fewer insertions were carried by abundant cord blood beta clonotypes, a similar but weaker trend appeared in young adult naive repertoires, and no such trend appeared in memory repertoires. Zero-insertion analyses could be partly confounded by invariant T cells such as MAIT and iNKT, though diverse VJ usage argued against such confounding for most clonotypes. Out-of-frame TCR alpha sequences shared between twins showed an excess of low generation-probability sequences compared with coincidental sharing between unrelated individuals. In beta out-of-frame sequences, excess twin sharing was weaker, because having fewer shared sequences lowered the signal-to-noise ratio. Recombination models systematically underestimated out-of-frame TCR alpha sharing in monozygotic twins but agreed with sharing between unrelated individuals. Conclusions relied on cross-sectional statistical analysis, since the same donors could not be followed over many years.

In addition, the sample was reused for a study of T cells expressing NK-cell markers. The second source states: Fewer than ten donors provided sorted CD3+CD56+NKG2C+, CD3+CD56+NKG2C- and CD3+CD56-NKG2C+ T-cell subsets, whose TCR beta-chain repertoires were profiled. Among the eight sequenced donors, seven were HCMV-seropositive and one was HCMV-seronegative. To restrict sorting to alphabetaTCR-expressing T cells, an anti-gammadeltaTCR antibody was added in several experiments. In five to seven donors, the dominant CD3+CD56+NKG2C+ clonotypes were found to rank among the top 10 CD8+ clonotypes and to make up about 1.0-7.5% of CD8+ T cells. Those dominant clonotypes were again the most abundant among CD3+CD56-NKG2C+ cells in a few donors, at about 25-60.1%. Whether the expanded NKG2C-expressing T cell clones were specific for HCMV antigens remained unclear. Randomly selected healthy volunteers, three men and five women, were used as the eight sequenced donors. HCMV serostatus was determined by detecting HCMV-specific IgG in serum with a commercial ELISA kit. MIGEC was used to demultiplex reads and group reads by UMI, and MiTCR was used to assemble and quantify clonotypes. To exclude erroneous sequences, only TCR cDNA sequences supported by at least two reads were retained. The tcR package was used for downstream repertoire analysis, and clonotypes were matched across fractions by CDR3 nucleotide sequence plus V segment. VDJmatch was used to annotate antigen specificity against VDJdb, with one amino acid substitution in CDR3 allowed.

Sample: CD4+ T cells sorted from blood. The rearranged chain carries TRBV7-2 and TRBJ1-3; TRBD1 is a possible D gene, resting on 6 matching bases. The TCR originated in a young woman in good health. The CDR3 is CASSLRTGLSGNTIYF. The DNA reads as follows: TGTGCCAGCAGCTTAAGAACAGGGCTCTCTGGAAACACCATATATTTT.